The sequence of this T cell receptor beta chain was determined in a study of OX40 agonist ivuxolimab in advanced cancers. Study summary: Patients were infused with ivuxolimab every 2 weeks at 0.01 to 10 mg/kg.

The assay was immunoSEQ multiplex PCR, and TCRdb's table has in-frame clones only and misses some. Of tens of thousands of clones listed, 80% to 90% are singletons. This clone was seen more than once but under ten times. The antigen remains undetermined. V was clipped by 4 bases and J by 1 base, with 7 bases between them. Germline V lookup: CDR1 SGHDN, CDR2 FVKESK. The CDR3 covers 13 residues. Regarding the study as a whole: CD8+ T cells were the subset that, on average, had more expanded clones than CD4+.

This TCR came from an adult with an advanced solid tumor such as melanoma, head and neck, liver or kidney cancer. The chain has TRBV14 and TRBJ1-1; no definite D call. The sample here was CD4+ or CD8+ T cells sorted from blood, taken in a trial of the OX40 agonist ivuxolimab. The CDR3 region has the DNA TGTGCCAGCAGCCCCACAAGGAACACTGAAGCTTTCTTT. Protein: CASSPTRNTEAFF.